The present T cell receptor (beta chain) was sequenced within a study of cytomegalovirus exposure and HLA in healthy donors. Profiling relied on immunoSEQ multiplex PCR, and the TCRdb table lists in-frame clones only, not all of them. The sample lists 300,000 to 450,000 clones, about nine tenths seen once, with about 0.8% in the top ten. Germline trimming cut 8 bases from V and 3 bases from J; bases unmatched to any gene: 4. The V gene's germline CDR1 is MNHEY and CDR2 SMNVEV (reference sequence). This CDR3 is 14 amino acids long. The J gene is TRBJ2-3, the V gene TRBV27; the match to TRBD1 covers 11 bases. The source is a woman aged 18-35 years in good health and CMV-seronegative. Sequences were obtained from PBMCs. The CDR3 DNA follows: TGTGCCAGCGGGGGACAGGGGGGGACAGATACGCAGTATTTT. As protein: CASGGQGGTDTQYF.